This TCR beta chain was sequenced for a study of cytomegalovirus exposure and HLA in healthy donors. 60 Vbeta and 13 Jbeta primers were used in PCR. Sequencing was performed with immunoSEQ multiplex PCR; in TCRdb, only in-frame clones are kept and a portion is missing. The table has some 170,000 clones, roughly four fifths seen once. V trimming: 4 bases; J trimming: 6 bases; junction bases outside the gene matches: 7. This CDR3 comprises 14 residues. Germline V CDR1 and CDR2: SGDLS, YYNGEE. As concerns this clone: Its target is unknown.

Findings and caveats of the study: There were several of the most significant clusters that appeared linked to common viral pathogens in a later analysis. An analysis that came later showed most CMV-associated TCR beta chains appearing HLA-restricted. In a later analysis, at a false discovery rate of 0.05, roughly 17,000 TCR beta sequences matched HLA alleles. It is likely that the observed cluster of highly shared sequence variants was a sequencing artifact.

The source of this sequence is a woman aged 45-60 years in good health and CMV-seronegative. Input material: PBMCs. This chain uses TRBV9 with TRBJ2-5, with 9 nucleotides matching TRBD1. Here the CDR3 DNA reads TGTGCCAGCAGCCCCTGGACAGGGGAGAAGACCCAGTACTTC. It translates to CASSPWTGEKTQYF.